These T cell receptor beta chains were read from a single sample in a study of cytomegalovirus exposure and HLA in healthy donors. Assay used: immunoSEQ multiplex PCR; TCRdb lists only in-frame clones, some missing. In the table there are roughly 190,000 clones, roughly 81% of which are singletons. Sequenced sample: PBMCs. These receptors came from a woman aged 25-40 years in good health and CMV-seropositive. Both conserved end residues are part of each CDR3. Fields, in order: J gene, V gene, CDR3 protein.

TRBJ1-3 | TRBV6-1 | CASSPGEYSGNTIYF
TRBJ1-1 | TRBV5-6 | CASSLVTAARSEAFF
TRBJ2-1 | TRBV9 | CASSVGMRETDNEQFF
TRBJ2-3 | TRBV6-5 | CASRPKAKSDTQYF
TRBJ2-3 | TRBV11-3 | CASSLIQGDTQYF
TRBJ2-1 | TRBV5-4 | CASSLSGSTGEQFF
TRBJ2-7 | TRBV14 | CASSQSGRYPYEQYF
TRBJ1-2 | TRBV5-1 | CASSDGQFGYTF
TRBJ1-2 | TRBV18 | CASSPLPETGVSGYTF
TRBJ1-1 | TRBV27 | CASSYLDRGDTEAFF
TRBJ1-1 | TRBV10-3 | CALRNEFNTEAFF
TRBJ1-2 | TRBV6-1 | CASLYGAYGYTF
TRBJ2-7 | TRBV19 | CASSMGSGRTYEQYF
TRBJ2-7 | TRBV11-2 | CASSLELAGGSYEQYF
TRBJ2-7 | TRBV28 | CASSSDDSGSRYEQYF
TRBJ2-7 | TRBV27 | CASGGGWYEQYF
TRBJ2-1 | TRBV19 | CASRGGIYNEQFF
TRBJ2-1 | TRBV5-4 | CASSLYTSGRAEQFF
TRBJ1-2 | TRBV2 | CASSPSEVYSTGGYTF
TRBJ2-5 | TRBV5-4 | CASSLRRDQETQYF